These 23 T cell receptor beta chains were sequenced from one sample in a study of CXCR3-negative and CXCR3-positive naive CD8 T cells. Study-level results: Compared with CXCR3-negative naive cells, CXCR3-positive naive cells showed more hydrophobic TRB CDR3s.

All TRB cDNA libraries came from 5' RACE performed with UMI labels. TCRdb reprocessed the 5' RACE reads and reports one entry per CDR3 protein, with no DNA. The sample holds about 150,000 distinct CDR3 sequences. These receptors are not linked to any known antigen. The sequenced material came from naive CXCR3+ CD8+ T cells from blood. The subset: CD45RO-CCR7+CD27+CD95- naive CD8+ T cells expressing CXCR3 (TNR3+). These receptors originate from a human donor in good health. Some clones in this sample may be carry-over from other donors' samples.

The chain uses TRBV10-3 and TRBJ2-7. From germline, CDR1 is ENHRY and CDR2 SYGVKD. There are 14 residues in the CDR3. The CDR3 sequence: CAISETASSYEQYF.

This sequence joins TRBV10-3 and TRBJ1-2. CDR1 is ENHRY, CDR2 SYGVKD, per germline. This CDR3 has 15 amino acids. CDR3 sequence: CAISEPANFSYGYTF.

The chain links TRBV24-1 to TRBJ2-1; the D gene TCRdb calls, TRBD1, cannot be checked with no DNA. The CDR3 is 16 residues long. CDR1 and CDR2 from the germline V gene are KGHDR and SFDVKD. The CDR3 is CATSENRGPPYNEQFF.

The V and J genes are TRBV5-1 and TRBJ2-1; checking the TCRdb D call of TRBD1 is not possible without DNA. Per the germline V gene, CDR1 is SGHRS and CDR2 is YFSETQ. The CDR3 consists of 18 residues. The chain's CDR3 is CASSLGAAIGGPYNEQFF.

The V and J genes are TRBV27 and TRBJ2-7. CDR3 length equals 15 residues. The V gene's germline CDR1 is MNHEY and CDR2 SMNVEV (reference sequence). The CDR3 is CASRPNAGGTYEQYF.

The rearrangement joins TRBV20-1 to TRBJ1-6; without DNA, the TCRdb call of TRBD1 cannot be checked. CDR3 length: 14 residues. Per the germline V gene, CDR1 is DFQATT and CDR2 is SNEGSKA (reference sequence). The chain's CDR3 is CSALADRGNSPLHF.

The CDR3 loop reads CATRRGELTGNQPQHF. This chain links TRBV15 with TRBJ1-5; TCRdb's assignment of TRBD1 cannot be checked, as there is no DNA. From germline, CDR1 is LNHNV and CDR2 YYDKDF (reference sequence). The CDR3 has 16 residues.

V is TRBV5-6 and J is TRBJ2-1; TCRdb names TRBD2, which stays unverified in the absence of DNA. Germline lookup yields CDR1 SGHDT and CDR2 YYEEEE. The CDR3 contains 15 residues. CDR3 residues: CASSPGTGHYAEQFF.

The chain couples TRBV12-3 or TRBV12-4 to TRBJ2-1. The CDR3 has 11 residues. The CDR3 region is CAGRDQGAQFF.

The rearrangement links TRBV20-1 to TRBJ1-1; checking the TCRdb D call of TRBD1 is not possible without DNA. The CDR3 has 15 amino acids. CDR1 is DFQATT and CDR2 is SNEGSKA in the germline V gene (reference sequence). This CDR3 is CSASGYRGLNTEAFF.

This chain uses TRBV12-3 or TRBV12-4 with TRBJ1-2; the TRBD1 assignment by TCRdb is unverifiable without DNA. The CDR3 contains 14 residues. The chain's CDR3 is CASSTSHRVDGYTF.

The chain recombines TRBV15 with TRBJ2-1. Germline loops: CDR1 LNHNV, CDR2 YYDKDF (reference sequence). The CDR3 is 11 residues long. Here the CDR3 reads CATSRDYEQFF. The whole variable domain, filled in from reference TRBV15 and TRBJ2-1, reads DAMVIQNPRYQVTQFGKPVTLSCSQTLNHNVMYWYQQKSSQAPKLLFHYYDKDFNNEADTPDNFQSRRPNTSFCFLDIRSPGLGDTAMYLCATSRDYEQFFGPGTRLTVL.

This chain links TRBV28 with TRBJ1-5; the TRBD1 assignment by TCRdb is unverifiable without DNA. The length of the CDR3 is 15 residues. Germline lookup yields CDR1 MDHEN and CDR2 SYDVKM. The CDR3 protein is CASQVGGGVNQPQHF. The complete variable domain, with remaining parts taken from reference TRBV28 and TRBJ1-5, reads DVKVTQSSRYLVKRTGEKVFLECVQDMDHENMFWYRQDPGLGLRLIYFSYDVKMKEKGDIPEGYSVSREKKERFSLILESASTNQTSMYLCASQVGGGVNQPQHFGDGTRLSIL.

The chain joins TRBV20-1 to TRBJ1-5; absent DNA, TCRdb's TRBD1 call cannot be checked. Germline V gives CDR1 DFQATT, CDR2 SNEGSKA (reference sequence). The CDR3 spans 11 residues. This CDR3 reads CSVRDNQPQHF.

The chain couples TRBV7-9 to TRBJ2-2; TCRdb lists TRBD2, though no DNA is available to test this call. The CDR3 extends over 16 amino acids. In germline, CDR1 is SEHNR, CDR2 FQNEAQ (reference sequence). The CDR3 here is CASSPFYAGITGGLFF. Variable domain in full (rest from reference TRBV7-9 and TRBJ2-2): DTGVSQNPRHKITKRGQNVTFRCDPISEHNRLYWYRQTLGQGPEFLTYFQNEAQLEKSRLLSDRFSAERPKGSFSTLEIQRTEQGDSAMYLCASSPFYAGITGGLFFGEGSRLTVL.

V usage is TRBV7-9 and J usage is TRBJ2-3; the TCRdb D gene call, TRBD1, has no DNA to confirm it. Germline CDR1 SEHNR, CDR2 FQNEAQ (reference sequence). The CDR3 is made up of 15 amino acids. The CDR3 here is CASSLNLGGRDTQYF.

The chain uses TRBV7-3 and TRBJ2-3; TCRdb lists TRBD1, though no DNA is available to test this call. The CDR3 is made up of 17 amino acids. Germline CDR1 reads SGHTA; CDR2 reads FQGTGA. CDR3: CASSRNEGRRSFDTQYF.

The V gene is TRBV12-3 or TRBV12-4, the J gene TRBJ2-1. This CDR3 spans 14 amino acids. The chain's CDR3 is CASSSEDSYNEQFF.

The chain recombines TRBV6-2 or TRBV6-3 with TRBJ2-1. This CDR3 is built from 14 residues. CDR1 is MNHEY and CDR2 is SVGEGT in the germline V gene. CDR3 sequence: CASSYWTTYNEQFF.

The chain couples TRBV29-1 to TRBJ2-1. The CDR3 length is 14 residues. Per the germline V gene, CDR1 is SQVTM and CDR2 is ANQGSEA. The CDR3 reads CSVVGYRSYNEQFF.

This chain links TRBV29-1 with TRBJ1-1. CDR3 length: 14 residues. Germline CDR1 SQVTM, CDR2 ANQGSEA. CDR3 sequence reads: CSAARARVGTEAFF.

This sequence joins TRBV28 and TRBJ2-1; TCRdb proposes TRBD2, but this gene call is untestable without DNA. This CDR3 comprises 15 residues. Germline loops: CDR1 MDHEN, CDR2 SYDVKM. The CDR3 sequence is CASGLAGVGLDEQFF.

The chain carries TRBV7-8 and TRBJ2-1; the TCRdb call, TRBD1, lacks DNA for checking. Germline V CDR1 and CDR2: SGHVS, FQNEAQ. This CDR3 is built from 15 residues. CDR3 amino acids: CASSFTGGRNNEQFF.